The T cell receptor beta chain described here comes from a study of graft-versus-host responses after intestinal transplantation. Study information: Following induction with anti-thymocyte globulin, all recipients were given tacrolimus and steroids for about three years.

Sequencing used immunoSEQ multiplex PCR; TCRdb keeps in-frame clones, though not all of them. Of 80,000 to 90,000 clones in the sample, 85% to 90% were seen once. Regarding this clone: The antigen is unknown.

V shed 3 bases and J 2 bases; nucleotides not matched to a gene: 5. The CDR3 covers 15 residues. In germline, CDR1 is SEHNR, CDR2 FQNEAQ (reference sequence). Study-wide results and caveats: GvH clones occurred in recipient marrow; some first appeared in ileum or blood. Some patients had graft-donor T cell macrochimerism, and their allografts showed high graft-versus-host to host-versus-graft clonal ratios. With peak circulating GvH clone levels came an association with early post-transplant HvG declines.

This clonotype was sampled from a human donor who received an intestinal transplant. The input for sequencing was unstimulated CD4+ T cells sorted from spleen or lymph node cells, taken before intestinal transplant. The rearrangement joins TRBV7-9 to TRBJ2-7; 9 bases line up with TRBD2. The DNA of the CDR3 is TGTGCCAGCAGCTTGGCGGGGGGGAGCACCTACGAGCAGTACTTC. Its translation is CASSLAGGSTYEQYF.